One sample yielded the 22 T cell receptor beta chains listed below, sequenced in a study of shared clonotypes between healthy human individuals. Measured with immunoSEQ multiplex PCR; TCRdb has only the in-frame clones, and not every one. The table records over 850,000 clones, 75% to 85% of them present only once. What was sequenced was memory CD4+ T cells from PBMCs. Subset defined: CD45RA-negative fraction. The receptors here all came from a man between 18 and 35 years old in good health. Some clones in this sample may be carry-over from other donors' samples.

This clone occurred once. The DNA of the CDR3 is TGTGCCAGCAGCTTGGCGGGCGTCGGGCAGTTCTTC. Its protein product is CASSLAGVGQFF. This sequence joins TRBV5-6 and TRBJ2-1; D uncertain. CDR3 length equals 12 residues. V lost 0 bases and J 12 bases, leaving 10 bases between the germline ends. Per germline, CDR1 SGHDT and CDR2 YYEEEE.

This CDR3 reads CASSSRQLGLGELFF. The CDR3, as DNA: TGTGCCAGCAGTTCGAGACAACTCGGACTCGGGGAGCTGTTTTTT. The V call is TRBV28, the J call TRBJ2-2; perhaps TRBD2 as D (5 bases). Trimming removed 4 bases at V and 7 bases at J, with 16 bases between. Germline V gives CDR1 MDHEN, CDR2 SYDVKM. The CDR3 consists of 15 residues.

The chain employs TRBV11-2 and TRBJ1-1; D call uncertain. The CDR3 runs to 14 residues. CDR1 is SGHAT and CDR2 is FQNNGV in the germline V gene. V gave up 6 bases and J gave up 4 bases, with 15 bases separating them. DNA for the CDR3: TGTGCCAGCAGTCTGTCCCCGGGAGGCACTGAAGCTTTCTTT. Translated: CASSLSPGGTEAFF.

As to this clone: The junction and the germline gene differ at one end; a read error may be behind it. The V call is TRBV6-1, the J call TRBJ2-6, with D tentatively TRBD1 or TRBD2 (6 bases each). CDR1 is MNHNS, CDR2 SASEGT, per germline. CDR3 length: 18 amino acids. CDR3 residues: CASTEGWGAITGANVLTF. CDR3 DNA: TGTGCCAGCACTGAAGGTTGGGGGGCGATCACTGGGGCCAACGTCCTGACTTTC.

The CDR3 nucleotides are TGTGCCACCAGCAGCCAGAGAATGAGCAATCAGCCCCAGCATTTT. This translates into CATSSQRMSNQPQHF. The V and J genes are TRBV15 and TRBJ1-5; D gene unclear. The CDR3 length is 15 residues. V was shortened by 3 bases and J by 1 base, with 10 bases between the two germline ends. The germline V gene has CDR1 LNHNV and CDR2 YYDKDF (reference sequence).

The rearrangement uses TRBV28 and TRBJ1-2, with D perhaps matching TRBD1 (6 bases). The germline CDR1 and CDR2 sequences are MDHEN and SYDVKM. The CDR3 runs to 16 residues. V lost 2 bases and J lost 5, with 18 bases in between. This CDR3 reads CASSLLTSGQNYGYTF. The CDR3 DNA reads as TGTGCCAGCAGTTTACTCACCTCGGGACAAAATTATGGCTACACCTTC.

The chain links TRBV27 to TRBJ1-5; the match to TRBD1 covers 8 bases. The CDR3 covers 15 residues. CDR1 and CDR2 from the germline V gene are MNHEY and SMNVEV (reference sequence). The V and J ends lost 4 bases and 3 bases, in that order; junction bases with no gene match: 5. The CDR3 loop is CASSSGQVINQPQHF. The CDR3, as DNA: TGTGCCAGCAGTTCGGGACAGGTGATCAATCAGCCCCAGCATTTT.

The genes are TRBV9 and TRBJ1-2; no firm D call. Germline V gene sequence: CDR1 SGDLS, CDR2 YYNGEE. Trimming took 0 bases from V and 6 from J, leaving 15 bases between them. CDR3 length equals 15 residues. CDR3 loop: CASSVGPDTLDGYTF. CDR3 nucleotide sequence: TGTGCCAGCAGCGTAGGGCCCGATACATTAGATGGCTACACCTTC. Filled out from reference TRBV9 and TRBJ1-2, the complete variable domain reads DSGVTQTPKHLITATGQRVTLRCSPRSGDLSVYWYQQSLDQGLQFLIQYYNGEERAKGNILERFSAQQFPDLHSELNLSSLELGDSALYFCASSVGPDTLDGYTFGSGTRLTVV.

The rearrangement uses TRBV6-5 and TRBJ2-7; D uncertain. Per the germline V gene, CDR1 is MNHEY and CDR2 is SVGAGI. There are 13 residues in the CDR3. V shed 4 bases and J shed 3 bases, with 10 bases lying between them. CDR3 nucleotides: TGTGCCAGCAGTTCCCCCTGGGGCTACGAGCAGTACTTC. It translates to CASSSPWGYEQYF.

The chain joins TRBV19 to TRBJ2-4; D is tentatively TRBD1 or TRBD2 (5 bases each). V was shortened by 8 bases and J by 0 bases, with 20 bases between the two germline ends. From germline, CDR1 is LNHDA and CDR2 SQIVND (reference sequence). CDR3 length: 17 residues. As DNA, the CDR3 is TGTGCCAGTGGCCGGGACGGCAATCCTCTAGCCAAAAACATTCAGTACTTC. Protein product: CASGRDGNPLAKNIQYF.

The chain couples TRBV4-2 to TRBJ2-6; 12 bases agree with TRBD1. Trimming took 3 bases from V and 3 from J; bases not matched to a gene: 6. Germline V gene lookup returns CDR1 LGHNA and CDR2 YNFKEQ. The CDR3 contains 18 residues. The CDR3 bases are TGTGCCAGCAGCCACCGGGGACAGGGGGCCCATGGGGCCAACGTCCTGACTTTC. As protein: CASSHRGQGAHGANVLTF.

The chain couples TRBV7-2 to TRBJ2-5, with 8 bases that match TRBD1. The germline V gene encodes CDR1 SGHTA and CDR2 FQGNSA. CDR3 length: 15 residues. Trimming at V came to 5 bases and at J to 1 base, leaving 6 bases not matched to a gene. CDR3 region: CASSPRTGIQETQYF. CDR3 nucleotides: TGTGCCAGCAGCCCAAGGACAGGGATCCAAGAGACCCAGTACTTC.

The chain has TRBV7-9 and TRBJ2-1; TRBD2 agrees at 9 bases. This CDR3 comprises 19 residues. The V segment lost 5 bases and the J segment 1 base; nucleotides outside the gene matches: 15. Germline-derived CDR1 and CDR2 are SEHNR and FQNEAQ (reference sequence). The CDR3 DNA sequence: TGTGCCAGCAGCCCCCGCGGGGCGGGGGGGGGAGGATCCTACAATGAGCAGTTCTTC. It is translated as CASSPRGAGGGGSYNEQFF. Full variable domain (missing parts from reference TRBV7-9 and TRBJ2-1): DTGVSQNPRHKITKRGQNVTFRCDPISEHNRLYWYRQTLGQGPEFLTYFQNEAQLEKSRLLSDRFSAERPKGSFSTLEIQRTEQGDSAMYLCASSPRGAGGGGSYNEQFFGPGTRLTVL.

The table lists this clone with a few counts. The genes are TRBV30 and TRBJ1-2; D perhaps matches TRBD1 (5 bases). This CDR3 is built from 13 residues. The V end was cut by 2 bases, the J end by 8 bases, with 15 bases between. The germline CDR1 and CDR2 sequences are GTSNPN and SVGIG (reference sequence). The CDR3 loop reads CAWSFGDGLGYTF. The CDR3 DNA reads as TGTGCCTGGAGTTTTGGGGACGGTTTAGGCTACACCTTC.

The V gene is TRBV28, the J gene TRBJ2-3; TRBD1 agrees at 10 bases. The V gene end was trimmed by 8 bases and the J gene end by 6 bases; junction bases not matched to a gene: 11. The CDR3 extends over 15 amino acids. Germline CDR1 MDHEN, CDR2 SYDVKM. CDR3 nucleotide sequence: TGTGCCAGCCACCGGACAGGGGGAGCAGCGGATACGCAGTATTTT. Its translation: CASHRTGGAADTQYF.

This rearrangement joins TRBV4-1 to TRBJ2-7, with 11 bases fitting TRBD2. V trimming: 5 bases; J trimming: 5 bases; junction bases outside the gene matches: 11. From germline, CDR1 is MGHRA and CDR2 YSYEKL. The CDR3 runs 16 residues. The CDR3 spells CASSGRGTSGSHEQYF. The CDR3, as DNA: TGCGCCAGCAGCGGGCGTGGGACTAGCGGATCCCACGAGCAGTACTTC.

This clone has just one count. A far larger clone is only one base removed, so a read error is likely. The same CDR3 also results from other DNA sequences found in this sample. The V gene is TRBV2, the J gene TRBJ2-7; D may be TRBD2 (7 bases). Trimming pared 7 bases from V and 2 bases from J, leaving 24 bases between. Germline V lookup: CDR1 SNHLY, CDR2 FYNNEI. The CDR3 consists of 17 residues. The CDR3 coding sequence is TGTGCCAGCATCACGGGGGGCTCTAAGGTTTTTACCTACGAGCAGTACTTC. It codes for CASITGGSKVFTYEQYF.

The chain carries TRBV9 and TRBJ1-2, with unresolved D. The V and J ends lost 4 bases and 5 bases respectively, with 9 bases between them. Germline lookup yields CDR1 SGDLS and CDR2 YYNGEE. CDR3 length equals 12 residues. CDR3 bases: TGTGCCAGCAGCTCCCCGAATTATGGCTACACCTTC. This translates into CASSSPNYGYTF.

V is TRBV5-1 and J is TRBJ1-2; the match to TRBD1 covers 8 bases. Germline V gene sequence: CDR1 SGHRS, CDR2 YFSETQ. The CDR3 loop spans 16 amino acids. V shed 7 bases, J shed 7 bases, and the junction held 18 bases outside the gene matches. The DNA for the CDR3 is TGCGCCAGCCGCGGGACAGGTTCCCTGCCAGCCGGTGGCTACACCTTC. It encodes CASRGTGSLPAGGYTF.

The CDR3 reads CASSSPEWIRDTEAFF. CDR3 sequence (DNA): TGTGCCAGCAGCTCCCCTGAGTGGATTCGGGACACTGAAGCTTTCTTT. The V gene is TRBV11-2, the J gene TRBJ1-1; D is undetermined. This CDR3 has 16 amino acids. V was trimmed by 4 bases and J by 3 bases, leaving 18 bases between them. Germline values: CDR1 SGHAT, CDR2 FQNNGV. Full variable domain (rest looked up from reference TRBV11-2 and TRBJ1-1): EAGVAQSPRYKIIEKRQSVAFWCNPISGHATLYWYQQILGQGPKLLIQFQNNGVVDDSQLPKDRFSAERLKGVDSTLKIQPAKLEDSAVYLCASSSPEWIRDTEAFFGQGTRLTVV.

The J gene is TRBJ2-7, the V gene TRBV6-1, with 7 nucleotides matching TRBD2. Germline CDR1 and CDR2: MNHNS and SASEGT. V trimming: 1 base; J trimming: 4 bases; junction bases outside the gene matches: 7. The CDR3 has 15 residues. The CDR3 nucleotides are TGTGCCAGCAGTGAAGGCCTGGGAGGGCAATACGAGCAGTACTTC. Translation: CASSEGLGGQYEQYF.

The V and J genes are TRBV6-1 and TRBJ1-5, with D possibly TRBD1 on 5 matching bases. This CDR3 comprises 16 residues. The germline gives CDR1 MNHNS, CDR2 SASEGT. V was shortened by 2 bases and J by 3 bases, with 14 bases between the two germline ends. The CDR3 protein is CASSEPPRDPNQPQHF. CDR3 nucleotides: TGTGCCAGCAGTGAACCCCCCCGGGACCCCAATCAGCCCCAGCATTTT.